The text below deals with one T cell receptor beta chain. The data belong to a study of blood T cell repertoires in COVID-19. Background on the study: Whether acute or convalescent, the COVID-19 samples came from the United States, Italy and Spain.

Before being deemed recovered, Cohort 3 donors had two negative PCRs, clearance, or symptom resolution. Original analysis: Reference gene primer amplification gave nucleated cell count estimates. Only in-frame clones appear in the TCRdb table, and some are missing; sequencing was by immunoSEQ multiplex PCR. V and J calls and clone size are those listed in that table; D and trimming were worked out from the DNA. The repertoire consists of 310,000 or so clones, with about nine tenths occurring once and the leading ten covering about 1.1%. Trimming at V came to 4 bases and at J to 4 bases, leaving 7 bases not matched to a gene. Germline V CDR1 and CDR2: MNHEY, SMNVEV (reference sequence). The CDR3 is 15 residues long.

The sample taken for sequencing was PBMCs or T cells enriched from blood (not recorded which). The chain uses TRBV27 and TRBJ2-7; the match to TRBD2 covers 10 bases. This sequence was found in a woman younger than 45 who had recovered from COVID-19. CDR3 sequence reads: CASSYQLAGHYEQYF. The CDR3 nucleotides read TGTGCCAGCAGTTATCAACTAGCGGGACATTACGAGCAGTACTTC.